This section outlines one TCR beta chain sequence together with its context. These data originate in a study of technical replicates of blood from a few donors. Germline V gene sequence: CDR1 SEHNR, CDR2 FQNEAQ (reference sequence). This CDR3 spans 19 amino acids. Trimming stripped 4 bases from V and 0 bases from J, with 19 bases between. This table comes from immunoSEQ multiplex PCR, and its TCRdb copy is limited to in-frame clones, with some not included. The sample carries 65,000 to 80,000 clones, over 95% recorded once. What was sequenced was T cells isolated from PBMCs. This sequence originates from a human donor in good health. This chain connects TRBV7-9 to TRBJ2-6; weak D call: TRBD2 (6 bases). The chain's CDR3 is CASSSPRGDLNSGANVLTF. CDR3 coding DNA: TGTGCCAGCAGCTCCCCCCGCGGGGACTTAAACTCTGGGGCCAACGTCCTGACTTTC.